What follows are 9 T cell receptor beta chains derived from one specimen sequenced in a study of blood T cell repertoires in COVID-19. The method was immunoSEQ multiplex PCR; TCRdb's version includes in-frame clones alone and lacks a portion of them. The table has about 93,000 clones, approximately 86% seen once. Sequencing was performed on peripheral blood. These receptors were collected from a woman aged 80 or older with acute or convalescent COVID-19.

This chain joins TRBV5-5 and TRBJ1-2, with 8 bases matching TRBD1. With V trimmed by 0 bases and J by 5 bases, 0 bases remained unmatched. The CDR3 contains 13 residues. Germline V CDR1 and CDR2: SGHKS, YYEKEE (reference sequence). CDR3 region: CASSLGTGYGYTF. CDR3 DNA sequence: TGTGCCAGCAGCTTGGGGACAGGGTATGGCTACACCTTC.

Here the CDR3 reads CASSREVYGYEKLFF. The CDR3 bases are TGTGCCAGCAGTAGAGAGGTGTATGGTTATGAAAAACTGTTTTTT. V is TRBV5-5 and J is TRBJ1-4; D not resolved. The CDR3 contains 15 residues. Germline assignment: CDR1 SGHKS and CDR2 YYEKEE (reference sequence). V was cut by 5 bases and J by 6 bases, with 17 bases left in between. Supplemented by reference TRBV5-5 and TRBJ1-4, the full variable domain reads DAGVTQSPTHLIKTRGQQVTLRCSPISGHKSVSWYQQVLGQGPQFIFQYYEKEERGRGNFPDRFSARQFPNYSSELNVNALLLGDSALYLCASSREVYGYEKLFFGSGTQLSVL.

The chain combines TRBV28 with TRBJ2-3, with a weak D call TRBD1 (5 bases). Trimming stripped 5 bases from V and 1 base from J, with 16 bases between. CDR3 length: 16 residues. Germline loops: CDR1 MDHEN, CDR2 SYDVKM. CDR3 loop: CASSPPNRWGTDTQYF. The CDR3 bases are TGTGCCAGCAGTCCCCCCAACAGGTGGGGCACAGATACGCAGTATTTT.

This chain links TRBV3-1 (or the pseudogene TRBV3-2) with TRBJ1-1, with D maybe TRBD1 (6 bases). V lost 3 bases and J lost 5, with 10 bases in between. The CDR3 length is 13 residues. Per germline, CDR1 LGHDT and CDR2 YNNKEL (reference sequence). The CDR3 DNA reads TGTGCCAGCAGCCAGGGGGCGAGAACTGAAGCTTTCTTT. Translating gives CASSQGARTEAFF.

The J gene is TRBJ2-3, the V gene TRBV2; D perhaps matches TRBD2 (6 bases). Germline V gene sequence: CDR1 SNHLY, CDR2 FYNNEI. This CDR3 has 14 residues. V was trimmed by 6 bases and J by 3 bases, leaving 13 bases between them. This CDR3 is CASRKGGVTDTQYF. The DNA of the CDR3 is TGTGCCAGCAGGAAGGGCGGGGTAACAGATACGCAGTATTTT. The variable domain in full, completed from reference TRBV2 and TRBJ2-3, reads EPEVTQTPSHQVTQMGQEVILRCVPISNHLYFYWYRQILGQKVEFLVSFYNNEISEKSEIFDDQFSVERPDGSNFTLKIRSTKLEDSAMYFCASRKGGVTDTQYFGPGTRLTVL.

CDR3 nucleotide sequence: TGTGCCAGCAGTTCCCCCGGACTAGCGGGGGGGGAGCAGTTCTTC. It yields the protein CASSSPGLAGGEQFF. This chain uses TRBV28 with TRBJ2-1, with 15 bases fitting TRBD2. Germline CDR1 is MDHEN and CDR2 is SYDVKM. Trimming removed 4 bases from V and 10 bases from J; junction bases left unmatched: 5. The CDR3 contains 15 residues. Using reference TRBV28 and TRBJ2-1 for the parts outside the CDR3, the full variable domain is DVKVTQSSRYLVKRTGEKVFLECVQDMDHENMFWYRQDPGLGLRLIYFSYDVKMKEKGDIPEGYSVSREKKERFSLILESASTNQTSMYLCASSSPGLAGGEQFFGPGTRLTVL.

The genes are TRBV6-5 and TRBJ2-7, with D possibly matching TRBD1 (6 bases). Germline CDR1 reads MNHEY; CDR2 reads SVGAGI. The CDR3 spans 12 residues. V was clipped by 5 bases and J by 7 bases, with 12 bases between them. CDR3 nucleotide sequence: TGTGCCAGCAGTAAACAGGGAGATGAGCAGTACTTC. It is translated as CASSKQGDEQYF.

V is TRBV28 and J is TRBJ1-4; D not certain. Germline loops: CDR1 MDHEN, CDR2 SYDVKM. V lost 6 bases, J lost 7 bases, and 15 bases lay in between. The CDR3 runs 14 residues. The CDR3 DNA follows: TGTGCCAGCAGCTCTGTCCCGACTGGTGAAAAACTGTTTTTT. This sequence encodes CASSSVPTGEKLFF.

This chain connects TRBV19 to TRBJ1-5; D is ambiguous. There are 14 residues in the CDR3. V lost 5 bases and J lost 6, with 14 bases in between. CDR1 and CDR2 (germline): LNHDA, SQIVND (reference sequence). The CDR3: CASSLGRRGQPQHF. CDR3 sequence (DNA): TGTGCCAGTAGTCTAGGGAGGCGGGGTCAGCCCCAGCATTTT.